What follows describes a single T cell receptor beta chain. The antigen remains undetermined. The sample is drawn from a study of identical twins. Study findings and constraints: Modeled out-of-frame TCR alpha sharing in monozygotic twins fell below observed levels. Potential partial confounding of zero-insertion analyses by invariant MAIT and iNKT cells was noted. Memory repertoires lacked the insertion deficit that abundant cord blood beta clonotypes showed.

A single record per CDR3 protein comes from TCRdb applying MiXCR to the 5' RACE reads. The data hold some 1,600,000 distinct CDR3 sequences, with 25% to 35% observed a single time. Trimming removed 4 bases from V and 6 bases from J, with 10 bases in between. The CDR3 is 13 amino acids. This chain joins TRBV12-3 or TRBV12-4 and TRBJ1-5, with a weak D call TRBD1 (5 bases). Material: cord blood. The source is a newborn girl in good health. For the CDR3, the DNA is TGTGCCAGCAGTTGGGGGGAAGGTCAGCCCCAGCATTTT. Translating gives CASSWGEGQPQHF.